The sequence of this T cell receptor (beta chain) was determined in a study of metastatic and nonmetastatic thyroid tumors. V gave up 4 bases and J gave up 3 bases, with 15 bases separating them. The CDR3 is 14 amino acids. The germline gives CDR1 GTSNPN, CDR2 SVGIG (reference sequence). Treatment of any kind had been given to no patient before thyroid surgery. Authors' data handling: For papillary thyroid cancer, a distant-metastasis classifier was constructed from CDR3 differences observed across clinicopathological groups. TCRdb re-called clones via MiXCR from the PCR reads. The V and J calls were determined by TCRdb, not by the authors. Of roughly 50,000 clones in the sample, around 20% were seen once. This clone was recorded at least ten times.

Material for sequencing was blood. The sequence derives from a male donor with papillary thyroid cancer or a benign thyroid nodule (not recorded which). Some clones in this sample may be carry-over from other donors' samples. This chain joins TRBV30 and TRBJ1-2, with D uncertain. The CDR3 DNA follows: TGTGCCTGGACGCGCCTGGGGAGTCACTATGGCTACACCTTC. Protein sequence: CAWTRLGSHYGYTF.